What follows is one TCR beta chain and its context. This specimen belongs to a study of blood T cell repertoires in COVID-19. Overall study: Material from acute and convalescent COVID-19 was sourced from the United States, Italy and Spain. The cDNA or gDNA used as material had been derived from T cells, B-cell-depleted T cells, or PBMCs.

In the original workflow: Amplification from reference gene primers served as the basis for estimated nucleated cell counts. Profiling relied on immunoSEQ multiplex PCR, and the TCRdb table lists in-frame clones only, not all of them. V, J and clone size are taken as reported in that table, and D and trimming were inferred from the DNA itself. The sample carries 55,000 to 65,000 clones, roughly 85% recorded once. V was trimmed by 0 bases and J by 0 bases, leaving 9 bases between them. CDR1 is LNHNV and CDR2 is YYDKDF in the germline V gene (reference sequence). The CDR3 is 16 residues long. The sample comprised peripheral blood. The rearrangement joins TRBV15 to TRBJ2-1, with unresolved D. This receptor was obtained from a man between 60 and 75 years old with acute or convalescent COVID-19. In DNA, the CDR3 is TGTGCCACCAGCAGAGAGTTTAGAAGCTCCTACAATGAGCAGTTCTTC. Translating gives CATSREFRSSYNEQFF. Full variable domain (remainder filled in from reference TRBV15 and TRBJ2-1): DAMVIQNPRYQVTQFGKPVTLSCSQTLNHNVMYWYQQKSSQAPKLLFHYYDKDFNNEADTPDNFQSRRPNTSFCFLDIRSPGLGDTAMYLCATSREFRSSYNEQFFGPGTRLTVL.